The 2 T cell receptor beta chains given below trace back to one sample, sequenced in a study of T cells in Graves' hyperthyroidism and ophthalmopathy. TCR beta CDR3 regions were amplified from RNA. HTBI primers drove first-round RT-PCR of the TCR CDR3. One entry per CDR3 protein results from TCRdb running MiXCR on the multiplex PCR reads. This sample carries 700,000 to 850,000 distinct CDR3 sequences, 35% of them seen once, and the ten largest clones take around 30%. The sample consisted of blood. The origin of the receptors is a woman aged 40 to 50 with Graves' hyperthyroidism.

This clonotype has just a few counts. This may be a read error: a much more frequent sequence differs by one nucleotide. This chain uses TRBV7-2 with TRBJ1-1; TRBD1 is a possible D gene (5 bases). The germline CDR1 and CDR2 sequences are SGHTA and FQGNSA. The length of the CDR3 is 14 residues. This CDR3 is CAGSLTVTHTEAFF. Written as DNA, the CDR3 is TGTGCCGGCAGCCTGACAGTGACCCACACTGAAGCTTTCTTT. The full variable domain, with the rest looked up from reference TRBV7-2 and TRBJ1-1, is GAGVSQSPSNKVTEKGKDVELRCDPISGHTALYWYRQSLGQGLEFLIYFQGNSAPDKSGLPSDRFSAERTGGSVSTLTIQRTQQEDSAVYLCAGSLTVTHTEAFFGQGTRLTVV.

This clonotype has a handful of counts. V is TRBV4-1 and J is TRBJ1-4, with D unresolved. Looked up from germline, CDR1 is MGHRA and CDR2 is YSYEKL. V lost 10 bases and J lost 8, with 17 bases in between. The CDR3 covers 13 residues. The CDR3 is CATSKRVGEKLFF. As DNA, the CDR3 is TGCGCCACCTCGAAAAGGGTGGGGGAAAAACTGTTTTTT.